Included here is one T cell receptor beta chain sequence, with context. One end of the junction is discordant with germline, which a read error may explain. This CDR3 is built from 14 residues. Per the germline V gene, CDR1 is SGHVS and CDR2 is FNYEAQ. This sample was included in a study of OX40 agonist ivuxolimab in advanced cancers. TCRdb's copy holds only in-frame clones and misses some; the assay was immunoSEQ multiplex PCR. The sample holds approximately 89,000 clones, 80% to 90% seen once. The receptor's source is an adult with an advanced solid tumor such as melanoma, head and neck, liver or kidney cancer. This sample comprised CD4+ or CD8+ T cells sorted from blood, obtained in a trial of the OX40 agonist ivuxolimab. V gene TRBV7-6 combines with J gene TRBJ1-2, with D perhaps TRBD1 (5 bases). The CDR3 nucleotides are TGTGCCGGCAGACCGCCGACAGTTAGCCATGGCTACACCTTC. Amino acids: CAGRPPTVSHGYTF.